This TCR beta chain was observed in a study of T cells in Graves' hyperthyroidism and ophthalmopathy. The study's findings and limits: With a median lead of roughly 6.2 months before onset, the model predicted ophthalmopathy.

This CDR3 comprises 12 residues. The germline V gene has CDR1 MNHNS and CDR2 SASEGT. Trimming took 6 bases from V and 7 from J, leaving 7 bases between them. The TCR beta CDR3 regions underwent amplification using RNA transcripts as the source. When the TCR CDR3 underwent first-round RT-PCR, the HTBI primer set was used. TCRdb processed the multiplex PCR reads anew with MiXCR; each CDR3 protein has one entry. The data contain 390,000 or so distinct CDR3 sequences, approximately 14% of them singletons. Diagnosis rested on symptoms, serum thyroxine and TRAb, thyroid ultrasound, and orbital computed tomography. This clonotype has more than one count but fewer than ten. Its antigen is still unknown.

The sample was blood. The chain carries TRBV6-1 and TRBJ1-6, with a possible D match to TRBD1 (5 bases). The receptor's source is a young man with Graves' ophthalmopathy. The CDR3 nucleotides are TGTGCCAGCAGGGACACCAATTCACCCCTCCACTTT. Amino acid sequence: CASRDTNSPLHF.